The 11 T cell receptor beta chains given below trace back to one sample, sequenced in a study of T-cell memory formation after mild COVID-19. TCRdb reprocessed the 5' RACE reads with MiXCR, giving one entry per CDR3 protein. The sample lists a few hundred thousand distinct CDR3 sequences, around 25% seen once, with 12% in the top ten. The specimen was PBMCs or a T cell subset sorted from them (not recorded which). The origin of the receptors is an adult woman who had mild COVID-19 (a few samples of this study predate the infection). Cell type and time point are not known.

This clonotype was detected only a few times. The chain carries TRBV29-1 and TRBJ2-2, with 13 bases that match TRBD2. The CDR3 spans 14 residues. Germline V gene sequence: CDR1 SQVTM, CDR2 ANQGSEA. Trimming removed 7 bases from V and 4 bases from J; junction bases left unmatched: 3. The DNA for the CDR3 is TGCAGCGCTGGACTAGCGGGAGTCACCGGGGAGCTGTTTTTT. It specifies CSAGLAGVTGELFF.

The chain is built from TRBV24-1 and TRBJ2-3, with D maybe TRBD2 (5 bases). V was pared by 6 bases and J by 2 bases, with 14 bases between. CDR1 and CDR2 from the germline V gene are KGHDR and SFDVKD. This CDR3 has 15 residues. CDR3 in amino acids: CATSPGSGNTDTQYF. CDR3 sequence (DNA): TGTGCCACCAGTCCGGGGAGCGGAAACACAGATACGCAGTATTTT.

The CDR3, as DNA: TGCAGCGTTGAGGGTAGCGGGGGCCAGCAGTTCTTC. Its translation is CSVEGSGGQQFF. The chain links TRBV29-1 to TRBJ2-1; 9 nucleotides match TRBD2. The CDR3 contains 12 residues. The V and J ends lost 3 bases and 11 bases, in that order; junction bases with no gene match: 5. Looked up from germline, CDR1 is SQVTM and CDR2 is ANQGSEA.

This clonotype was detected only a few times. The chain recombines TRBV20-1 with TRBJ2-1, with TRBD2 matching 12 bases. The germline gives CDR1 DFQATT, CDR2 SNEGSKA (reference sequence). CDR3 length: 15 residues. V shed 4 bases, J shed 7 bases, and the junction held 8 bases outside the gene matches. The CDR3 DNA reads as TGCAGTGCTAAGTATACTAGCGGGGGGTTGAATGAGCAGTTCTTC. Amino acids: CSAKYTSGGLNEQFF.

The genes are TRBV29-1 and TRBJ2-5, with D tentatively TRBD1 (5 bases). The CDR3 totals 13 residues. Germline CDR1 SQVTM, CDR2 ANQGSEA. With 0 bases removed from V and 2 bases from J, the gap between germline ends came to 7 bases. CDR3 coding DNA: TGCAGCGTTGAAGAGTCAGGGCAAGAGACCCAGTACTTC. This gives the protein CSVEESGQETQYF.

This clonotype appeared many times. The chain carries TRBV12-3 or TRBV12-4 and TRBJ2-5, with D perhaps matching TRBD2 (5 bases). The CDR3 covers 13 residues. Trimming took 4 bases from V and 4 from J, leaving 10 bases between them. For the CDR3, the DNA is TGTGCCAGCAGTTGGGAGCTCGGAGAGACCCAGTACTTC. It specifies CASSWELGETQYF.

The chain carries TRBV6-1 and TRBJ1-5; D is uncertain. From germline, CDR1 is MNHNS and CDR2 SASEGT. Trimming shortened V by 2 bases and J by 0 bases, and 11 bases separated the two germline ends. The CDR3 covers 16 residues. In nucleotides, the CDR3 is TGTGCCAGCAGTGAATGGGAGGACTATAGCAATCAGCCCCAGCATTTT. Its protein is CASSEWEDYSNQPQHF.

This chain uses TRBV27 with TRBJ2-1; 10 bases are shared with TRBD2. The CDR3 covers 17 residues. CDR1 MNHEY and CDR2 SMNVEV come from the germline V gene (reference sequence). Germline trimming cut 1 base from V and 8 bases from J; bases unmatched to any gene: 11. The CDR3 protein is CASSLWGSGGAGDEQFF. For the CDR3, the DNA is TGTGCCAGCAGTTTATGGGGAAGCGGGGGGGCTGGGGATGAGCAGTTCTTC.

This clonotype turned up a few times. The chain carries TRBV6-5 and TRBJ1-1; TRBD1 is a possible D gene (6 bases). The CDR3 runs 14 residues. V was shortened by 6 bases and J by 6 bases, with 17 bases between the two germline ends. Germline V gene lookup returns CDR1 MNHEY and CDR2 SVGAGI. CDR3 loop: CASRQTGSRAEAFF. The CDR3 DNA sequence: TGTGCCAGCAGACAAACAGGGAGTCGGGCTGAAGCTTTCTTT.

This clonotype was counted at least ten times. This chain links TRBV3-1 with TRBJ2-7; no reliable D call. Trimming pared 5 bases from V and 0 bases from J, leaving 11 bases between. Germline CDR1 and CDR2: LGHDT and YNNKEL (reference sequence). This CDR3 comprises 14 residues. The CDR3 nucleotides read TGTGCCAGCAGCGTAGATAGCCTCTCCTACGAGCAGTACTTC. This sequence encodes CASSVDSLSYEQYF.

This clonotype came up a few times. This chain uses TRBV20-1 with TRBJ1-5, with TRBD1 as a possible D gene (6 bases). CDR1 and CDR2 from the germline V gene are DFQATT and SNEGSKA (reference sequence). The CDR3 has 13 amino acids. Trimming left V 6 bases short and J 3 bases short, with 12 bases between. CDR3: CSADQGFNQPQHF. The CDR3 DNA follows: TGCAGTGCCGATCAGGGGTTCAATCAGCCCCAGCATTTT.